The entry below gives a single T cell receptor beta chain sequence along with its context. The data were obtained in a study of blood T cell repertoires in COVID-19. Whole-study context: Donors in the United States, Italy and Spain gave samples during acute or convalescent COVID-19. The cDNA or gDNA used as material had been derived from T cells, B-cell-depleted T cells, or PBMCs.

As originally analysed: Reference gene primer amplification in the assay estimated nucleated cell counts. Profiled with immunoSEQ multiplex PCR; TCRdb holds only in-frame clones, not every one. Clone size and the V and J calls come from that table; the DNA yielded D and trimming. The table has 150,000 to 200,000 clones, approximately 90% seen once. This sequence originates from a human donor in a cohort sampled during active COVID-19. The sample was peripheral blood.

In DNA, the CDR3 is TGTGCCAGCAGTTCAGGGCAAAGAGATCCTAGCGGGAGGGCCGAGCAGTACTTC. As protein: CASSSGQRDPSGRAEQYF. The chain uses TRBV6-2 or TRBV6-3 and TRBJ2-7, with TRBD2 identical over 12 bases. V lost 4 bases and J lost 6; bases outside the gene matches: 16. The germline CDR1 and CDR2 sequences are MNHEY and SVGEGT. This CDR3 comprises 18 residues.